The next 5 T cell receptor beta chains were all read from a single sample in a study of CD8 T cells in ankylosing spondylitis. Via MiXCR, TCRdb re-called the 5' RACE reads, giving one row per CDR3 protein. Here the sample spans about 360,000 distinct CDR3 sequences, about 20% being singletons. Sequenced sample: blood, either unsorted or a sorted T cell fraction (not recorded which). All receptors derive from a male donor with ankylosing spondylitis or in good health (not recorded which).

V is TRBV29-1 and J is TRBJ2-4, with 12 bases lining up with TRBD2. This CDR3 has 12 amino acids. V lost 5 bases, J lost 11 bases, and 4 bases stayed unmatched. In germline, CDR1 is SQVTM, CDR2 ANQGSEA. The CDR3 reads CSVRTSGDLQYF. The CDR3 nucleotides read TGCAGCGTTAGGACTAGCGGGGACCTTCAGTACTTC.

This clonotype has a handful of counts. This rearrangement joins TRBV10-2 to TRBJ2-5; D possibly corresponds to TRBD1 (6 bases). The CDR3 runs 14 residues. Germline loops: CDR1 WSHSY, CDR2 SAAADI. The V gene lost 0 bases and the J gene lost 4 bases, with 9 bases spanning the gap. The CDR3 bases are TGCGCCAGCAGTGAGTCAACAGGGAGAGAGACCCAGTACTTC. It is translated as CASSESTGRETQYF.

This clonotype was detected only a few times. The V gene is TRBV7-9, the J gene TRBJ2-7; D not resolved. CDR1 SEHNR and CDR2 FQNEAQ come from the germline V gene (reference sequence). The germline V and J ends were trimmed by 5 bases and 2 bases, with 10 bases remaining between them. The CDR3 loop spans 13 amino acids. CDR3 bases: TGTGCCAGCAGCCCCGCCGCTGCCTACGAGCAGTACTTC. This encodes CASSPAAAYEQYF.

The chain links TRBV9 to TRBJ2-7; 8 bases line up with TRBD1. Germline CDR1 reads SGDLS; CDR2 reads YYNGEE. Trimming cost V 0 bases and J 7 bases; bases outside gene matches: 6. The CDR3 totals 14 residues. The CDR3, as DNA: TGTGCCAGCAGCGTAGCCCAGGGGGACAGGGAGCAGTACTTC. Its translation is CASSVAQGDREQYF.

This clonotype was seen more than once but under ten times. The chain links TRBV12-3 or TRBV12-4 to TRBJ2-5, with D maybe TRBD1 (6 bases). The CDR3 covers 16 residues. V lost 2 bases, J lost 5 bases, and 18 bases lay in between. The DNA of the CDR3 is TGTGCCAGCAGTTTAAGAACAGGATCTCAGGGGGAGACCCAGTACTTC. Protein: CASSLRTGSQGETQYF.